Detailed here is one T cell receptor beta chain. There are a few counts of this clone. The specificity of this receptor is unknown. One base away there is no much larger clone; base qualities are not given. The sample's time point label, decoded: cycle 2 day 1 (C2D1) of nivolumab. All trial patients had relapsed after autologous stem cell transplantation, with cohorts A, B and C differing in prior brentuximab vedotin exposure. The trial cohort comprised 56 patients with relapsed/refractory classical Hodgkin lymphoma whose best overall responses were complete response, partial response or progressive disease. Single-agent nivolumab was administered to trial patients in the multi-cohort phase II CheckMate 205 trial. An independent review committee assessed best overall response by applying the 2007 International Working Group response criteria. Trial PBMCs were collected just before the start of nivolumab (C1D1) and during therapy at cycle 2 day 1 and cycle 4 day 1. After peripheral blood was drawn into 8 mL Vacutainer Cell Preparation Tubes, PBMCs were isolated by centrifugation and then cryopreserved.

The Qiagen DNeasy kit was used to extract genomic DNA both from unsorted PBMCs and from the negatively selected CD4+ and CD8+ fractions. Amplification of TCR beta CDR3 regions was done by immunoSEQ multiplex PCR with primers that anneal to V and J segments. A synthetic immune receptor repertoire was used to minimize amplification bias, and remaining bias was computationally removed after sequencing. Per the authors' processing: Custom Python scripts were used to quantify repertoire diversity as the Shannon entropy index. The unsorted, CD4+ and CD8+ repertoires were each analyzed separately, with the exception of combined analyses, where CD4+ and CD8+ sequences were merged in silico. A clone counted as expanded when the clone's frequency after treatment rose at least 2-fold relative to C1D1, and clones undetected at baseline were given a pseudocount of 0.5. Singleton clones were defined as clones with 0 or 1 copy at C1D1, and non-singleton clones were defined as clones with 2 or more copies. Clones expanded in unsorted samples were annotated as CD4+, CD8+ or unknown by matching protein sequences in sorted samples from the same patient. Wilcoxon tests on paired samples were used to test diversity changes from C1D1 to C4D1. Sourced from immuneACCESS, this table was stored by TCRdb with only in-frame sequences that have V and J called. A share of the clones is absent; for the studies checked, an unresolved V gene accounts for under half, and the remainder has no known explanation. V, J and clone size derive from that table, while D and trimming were established from the DNA sequence. The sample table holds around 99,000 clones, of which roughly 80% were seen once. The ten largest clones represent under 20% of the sample.

Trimming removed 3 bases from V and 5 bases from J, leaving 19 bases between the germline ends. The CDR3 sequence holds 16 residues, the cysteine and phenylalanine included. Of all the DNA, just the CDR3 is kept, 48 bases in frame from base 1. CDR1 and CDR2 are read off the germline V gene as SGHAT and FQNNGV. The source of the sample is a study of PD-1 blockade in classical Hodgkin lymphoma (dated by TCRdb to 2020 to 2022). Study-level background: Nivolumab dosing was 3 mg/kg intravenously every 2 weeks, continuing until either disease progression or unacceptable toxicity. To define a peripheral blood immune signature of response to PD-1 blockade in classical Hodgkin lymphoma, the study combined TCR beta sequencing with CyTOF.

Overall study results and their limits: A significant rise by C4D1 was seen in CD4+ but not CD8+ TCR diversity (p=0.0027 vs p=0.16), with the rise being most apparent in complete responders (p=0.02). Newly diagnosed patients were reported to have lower baseline TCR diversity than healthy donors, and relapsed/refractory patients were reported to have lower baseline TCR diversity still. The study was limited to a single clinical trial cohort, and causes of repertoire differences, possibly disease activity or prior therapy, remained undefined. Baseline diversity similar to that of newly diagnosed patients was observed in trial patients achieving complete response, whereas significantly lower diversity was observed in partial responders and progressors. Patients starting nivolumab less than 1 year after ASCT had lower diversity and were excluded from later analyses to avoid confounding by immune reconstitution.

This sample comprised peripheral blood mononuclear cells (PBMCs), obtained before the second cycle of nivolumab. The rearranged segments are TRBV11-2 and TRBJ1-2; TRBD1 could be the D gene, as 6 bases match. The clonotype comes from a human donor with classical Hodgkin lymphoma. The CDR3 loop reads CASSFGRGGARYGYTF. The sequenced DNA is TGTGCCAGCAGCTTCGGGCGTGGGGGGGCTCGGTATGGCTACACCTTC.